These 3 T cell receptor beta chains were all obtained from the same sample, sequenced in a study of response to subunit inactivated influenza vaccine. TCRdb re-analysed the RT-PCR reads in MiXCR, keeping a single row per CDR3 protein. Of over 650,000 distinct CDR3 sequences detected, about a fifth appear once; the ten largest clones hold approximately 10%. This sample comprised PBMCs from blood, obtained 5 to 6 days after vaccination. Source of these receptors: a man aged 45 to 65 who received an inactivated influenza vaccine.

Ten or more counts support this clonotype. The genes are TRBV11-2 and TRBJ2-1; TRBD2 might be the D (6 bases). Germline CDR1 SGHAT, CDR2 FQNNGV. The V gene lost 4 bases and the J gene lost 10 bases, with 14 bases spanning the gap. The CDR3 length is 13 residues. The CDR3: CASSYSGGGEQFF. For the CDR3, the DNA is TGTGCCAGCAGCTATAGTGGCGGAGGGGAGCAGTTCTTC.

The DNA for the CDR3 is TGTGCCAGCAGCCCCCTTTACGGACAGGATTCCTACGAGCAGTACTTC. It is translated as CASSPLYGQDSYEQYF. The chain combines TRBV3-1 with TRBJ2-7; 7 nucleotides agree with TRBD1. V shed 4 bases, J shed 1 base, and the junction held 10 bases outside the gene matches. This CDR3 is built from 16 residues. CDR1 LGHDT and CDR2 YNNKEL come from the germline V gene (reference sequence).

The chain carries TRBV16 and TRBJ2-7, with D perhaps matching TRBD1 or TRBD2 (7 bases each). This CDR3 is built from 15 residues. CDR1 and CDR2 from the germline V gene are KGHSY and FQNENV. V lost 0 bases to trimming and J lost 4 bases, with 13 bases between them. CDR3 in amino acids: CASSQSGGGSYEQYF. The DNA of the CDR3 is TGTGCCAGCAGCCAATCGGGAGGGGGCAGTTACGAGCAGTACTTC.